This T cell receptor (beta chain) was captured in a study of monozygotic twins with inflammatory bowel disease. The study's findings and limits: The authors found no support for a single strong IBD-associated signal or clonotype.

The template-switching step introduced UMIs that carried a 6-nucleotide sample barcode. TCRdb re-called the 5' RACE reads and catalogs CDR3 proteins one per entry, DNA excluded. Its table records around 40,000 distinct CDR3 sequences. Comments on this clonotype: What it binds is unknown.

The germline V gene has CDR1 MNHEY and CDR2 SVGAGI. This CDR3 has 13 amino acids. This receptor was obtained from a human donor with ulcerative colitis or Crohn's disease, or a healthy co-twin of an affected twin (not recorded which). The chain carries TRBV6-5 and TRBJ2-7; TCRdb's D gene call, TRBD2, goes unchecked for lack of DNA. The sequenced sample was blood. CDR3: CATSTAGTYEQYF.